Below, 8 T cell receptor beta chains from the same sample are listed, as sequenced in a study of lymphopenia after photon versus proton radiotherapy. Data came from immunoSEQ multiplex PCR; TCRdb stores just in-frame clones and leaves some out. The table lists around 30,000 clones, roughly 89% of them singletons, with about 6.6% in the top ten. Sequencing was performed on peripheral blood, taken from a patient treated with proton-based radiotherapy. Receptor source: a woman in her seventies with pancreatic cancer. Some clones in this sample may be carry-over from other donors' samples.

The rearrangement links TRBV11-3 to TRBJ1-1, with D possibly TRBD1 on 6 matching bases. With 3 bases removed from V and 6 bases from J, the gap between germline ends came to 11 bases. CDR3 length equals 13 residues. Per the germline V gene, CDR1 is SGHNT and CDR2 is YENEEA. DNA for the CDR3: TGTGCCAGCAGCTTCAACCAGGGGTCTGAAGCTTTCTTT. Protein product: CASSFNQGSEAFF.

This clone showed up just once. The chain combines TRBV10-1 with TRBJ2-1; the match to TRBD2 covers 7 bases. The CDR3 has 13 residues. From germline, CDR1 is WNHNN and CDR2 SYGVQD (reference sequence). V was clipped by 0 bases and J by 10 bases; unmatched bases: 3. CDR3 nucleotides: TGCGCCAGCAGTGAGTCGTCGCGGGGGGAGCAGTTCTTC. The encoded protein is CASSESSRGEQFF.

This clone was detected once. CDR3 nucleotides: TGTGCTAGTGGCCCAGGGGGGTCCCGCGAGCAGTACTTC. Protein sequence: CASGPGGSREQYF. This chain links TRBV12-5 with TRBJ2-7; tentative D call: TRBD1 (7 bases). V lost 6 bases and J 6 bases, leaving 15 bases between the germline ends. Germline V gene sequence: CDR1 LGHNT, CDR2 FRNRAP. The CDR3 consists of 13 residues.

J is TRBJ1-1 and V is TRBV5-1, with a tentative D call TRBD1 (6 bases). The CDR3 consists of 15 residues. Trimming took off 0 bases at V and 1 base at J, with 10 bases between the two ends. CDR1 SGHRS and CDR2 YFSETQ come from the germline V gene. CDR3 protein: CASSLAGAANTEAFF. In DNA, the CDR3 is TGCGCCAGCAGCTTGGCAGGGGCCGCGAACACTGAAGCTTTCTTT.

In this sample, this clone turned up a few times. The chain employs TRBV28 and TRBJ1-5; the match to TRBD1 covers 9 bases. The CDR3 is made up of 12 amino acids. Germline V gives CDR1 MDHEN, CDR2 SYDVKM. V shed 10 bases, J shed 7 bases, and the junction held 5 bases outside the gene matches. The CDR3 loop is CAIQGAQQPQHF. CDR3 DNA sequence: TGTGCCATACAGGGGGCACAACAGCCCCAGCATTTT.

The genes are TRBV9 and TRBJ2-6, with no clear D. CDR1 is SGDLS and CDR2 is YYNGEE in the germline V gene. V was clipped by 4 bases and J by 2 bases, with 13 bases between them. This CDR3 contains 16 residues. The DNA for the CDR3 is TGTGCCAGCAGCCCGCTCTACGGAACTGGGGCCAACGTCCTGACTTTC. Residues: CASSPLYGTGANVLTF. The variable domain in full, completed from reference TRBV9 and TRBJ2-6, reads DSGVTQTPKHLITATGQRVTLRCSPRSGDLSVYWYQQSLDQGLQFLIQYYNGEERAKGNILERFSAQQFPDLHSELNLSSLELGDSALYFCASSPLYGTGANVLTFGAGSRLTVL.

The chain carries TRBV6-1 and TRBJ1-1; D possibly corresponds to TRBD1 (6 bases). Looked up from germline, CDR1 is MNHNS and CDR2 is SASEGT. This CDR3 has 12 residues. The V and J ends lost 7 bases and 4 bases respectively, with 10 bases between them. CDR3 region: CASTTGSTEAFF. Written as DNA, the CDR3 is TGTGCCAGCACAACAGGGAGCACTGAAGCTTTCTTT.

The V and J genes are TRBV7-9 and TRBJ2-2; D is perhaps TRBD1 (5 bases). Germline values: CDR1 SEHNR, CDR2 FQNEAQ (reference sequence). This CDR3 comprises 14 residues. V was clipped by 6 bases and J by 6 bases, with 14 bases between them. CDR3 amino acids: CASRANQGSGELFF. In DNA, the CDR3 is TGTGCCAGCAGGGCCAATCAGGGTTCCGGGGAGCTGTTTTTT.